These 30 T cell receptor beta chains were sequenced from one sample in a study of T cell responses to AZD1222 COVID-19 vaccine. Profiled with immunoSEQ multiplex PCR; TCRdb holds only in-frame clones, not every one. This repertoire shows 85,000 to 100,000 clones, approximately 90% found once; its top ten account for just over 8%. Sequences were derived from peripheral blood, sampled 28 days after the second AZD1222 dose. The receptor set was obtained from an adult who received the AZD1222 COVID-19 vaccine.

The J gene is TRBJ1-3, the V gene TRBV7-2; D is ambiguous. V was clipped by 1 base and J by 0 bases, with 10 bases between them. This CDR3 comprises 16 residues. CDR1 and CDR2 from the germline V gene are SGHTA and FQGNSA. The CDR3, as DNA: TGTGCCAGCAGCTTAGTCGACGGCCACTCTGGAAACACCATATATTTT. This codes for CASSLVDGHSGNTIYF.

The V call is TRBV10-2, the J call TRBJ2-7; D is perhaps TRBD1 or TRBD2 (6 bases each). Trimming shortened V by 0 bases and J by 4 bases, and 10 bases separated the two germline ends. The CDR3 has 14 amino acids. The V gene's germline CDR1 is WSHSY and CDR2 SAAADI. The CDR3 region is CASSESKGGYEQYF. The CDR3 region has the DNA TGCGCCAGCAGTGAGTCGAAGGGGGGTTACGAGCAGTACTTC.

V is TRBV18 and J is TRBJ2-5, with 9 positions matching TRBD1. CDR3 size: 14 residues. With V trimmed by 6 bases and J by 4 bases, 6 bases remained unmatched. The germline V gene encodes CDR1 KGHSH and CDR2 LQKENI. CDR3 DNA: TGTGCCAGCTCTCGAAGACAGGGGGTAGAGACCCAGTACTTC. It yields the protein CASSRRQGVETQYF.

This chain's CDR3 is CAWKGLGLSPLHF. For the CDR3, the DNA is TGTGCCTGGAAGGGGTTGGGGCTCTCACCCCTCCACTTT. This sequence joins TRBV30 and TRBJ1-6; tentative D call: TRBD1 (5 bases). The V end was cut by 4 bases, the J end by 10 bases, with 14 bases between. The germline CDR1 and CDR2 sequences are GTSNPN and SVGIG (reference sequence). The length of the CDR3 is 13 residues.

CDR3 sequence: CASKKGNTGELFF. The CDR3 DNA reads as TGTGCCAGCAAAAAGGGGAACACCGGGGAGCTGTTTTTT. The chain joins TRBV9 to TRBJ2-2; no firm D call. V lost 6 bases and J 1 base, leaving 7 bases between the germline ends. The CDR3 sequence is 13 residues long. Per the germline V gene, CDR1 is SGDLS and CDR2 is YYNGEE.

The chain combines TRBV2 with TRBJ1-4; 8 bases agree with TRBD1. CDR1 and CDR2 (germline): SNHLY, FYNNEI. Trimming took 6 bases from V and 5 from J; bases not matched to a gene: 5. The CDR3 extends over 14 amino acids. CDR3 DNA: TGTGCCAGCAGGAGTGACAGGGGCAATGAAAAACTGTTTTTT. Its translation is CASRSDRGNEKLFF.

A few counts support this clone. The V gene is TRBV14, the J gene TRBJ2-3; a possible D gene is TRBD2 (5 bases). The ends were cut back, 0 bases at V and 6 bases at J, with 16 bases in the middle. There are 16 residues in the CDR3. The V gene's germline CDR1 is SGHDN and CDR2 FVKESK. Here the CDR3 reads CASSQDRTRNADTQYF. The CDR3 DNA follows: TGTGCCAGCAGCCAAGATCGAACTAGAAATGCGGATACGCAGTATTTT.

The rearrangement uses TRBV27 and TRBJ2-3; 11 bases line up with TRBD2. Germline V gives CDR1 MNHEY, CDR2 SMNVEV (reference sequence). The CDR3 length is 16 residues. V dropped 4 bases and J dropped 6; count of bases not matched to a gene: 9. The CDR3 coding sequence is TGTGCCAGCAGTTCCCGATTTCTAGCGGGAGGTGATACGCAGTATTTT. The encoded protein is CASSSRFLAGGDTQYF.

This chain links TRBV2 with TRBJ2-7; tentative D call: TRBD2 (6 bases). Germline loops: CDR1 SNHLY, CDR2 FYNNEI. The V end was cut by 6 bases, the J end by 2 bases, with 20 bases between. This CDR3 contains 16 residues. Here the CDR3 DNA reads TGTGCCAGCAGAGCACCCAGACTAGGGAGGCCCTACGAGCAGTACTTC. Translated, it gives CASRAPRLGRPYEQYF.

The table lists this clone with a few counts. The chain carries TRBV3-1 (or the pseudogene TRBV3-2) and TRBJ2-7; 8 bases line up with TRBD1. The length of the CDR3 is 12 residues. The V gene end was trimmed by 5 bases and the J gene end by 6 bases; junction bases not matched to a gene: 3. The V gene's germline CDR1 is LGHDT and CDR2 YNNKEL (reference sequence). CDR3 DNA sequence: TGTGCCAGCAGCTCCAGGGGGCGCGAGCAGTACTTC. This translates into CASSSRGREQYF.

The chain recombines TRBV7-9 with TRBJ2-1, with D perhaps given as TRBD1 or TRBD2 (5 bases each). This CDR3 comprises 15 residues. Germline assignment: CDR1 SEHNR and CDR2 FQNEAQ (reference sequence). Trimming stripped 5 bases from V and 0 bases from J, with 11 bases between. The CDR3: CASSPGPSSYNEQFF. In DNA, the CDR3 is TGTGCCAGCAGCCCGGGACCTAGCTCCTACAATGAGCAGTTCTTC.

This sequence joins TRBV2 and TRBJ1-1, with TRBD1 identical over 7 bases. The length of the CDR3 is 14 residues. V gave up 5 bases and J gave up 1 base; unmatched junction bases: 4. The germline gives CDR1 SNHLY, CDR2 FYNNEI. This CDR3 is CASSQTGKNTEAFF. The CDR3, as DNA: TGTGCCAGCAGTCAGACAGGGAAGAACACTGAAGCTTTCTTT.

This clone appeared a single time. The CDR3 DNA is TGCGCCAGCAGCTTGGATGGTGGCTACACCTTC. Amino acid sequence: CASSLDGGYTF. The V and J genes are TRBV5-1 and TRBJ1-2, with D uncertain. The CDR3 has 11 residues. Germline V gives CDR1 SGHRS, CDR2 YFSETQ. V was cut by 0 bases and J by 7 bases, with 4 bases left in between.

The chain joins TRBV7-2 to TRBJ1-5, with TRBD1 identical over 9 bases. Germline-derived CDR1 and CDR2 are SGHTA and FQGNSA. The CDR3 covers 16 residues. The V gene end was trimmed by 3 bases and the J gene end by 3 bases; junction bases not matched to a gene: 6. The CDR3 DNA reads TGTGCCAGCAGCTTTTGGGGACAGGGTGCCAATCAGCCCCAGCATTTT. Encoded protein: CASSFWGQGANQPQHF. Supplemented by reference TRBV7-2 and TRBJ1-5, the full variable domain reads GAGVSQSPSNKVTEKGKDVELRCDPISGHTALYWYRQSLGQGLEFLIYFQGNSAPDKSGLPSDRFSAERTGGSVSTLTIQRTQQEDSAVYLCASSFWGQGANQPQHFGDGTRLSIL.

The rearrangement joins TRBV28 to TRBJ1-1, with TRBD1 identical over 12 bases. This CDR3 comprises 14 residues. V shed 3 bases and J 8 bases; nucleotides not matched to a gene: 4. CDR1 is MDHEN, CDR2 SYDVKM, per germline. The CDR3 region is CASSFLGTGGEAFF. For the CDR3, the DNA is TGTGCCAGCAGTTTCCTCGGGACAGGGGGCGAAGCTTTCTTT.

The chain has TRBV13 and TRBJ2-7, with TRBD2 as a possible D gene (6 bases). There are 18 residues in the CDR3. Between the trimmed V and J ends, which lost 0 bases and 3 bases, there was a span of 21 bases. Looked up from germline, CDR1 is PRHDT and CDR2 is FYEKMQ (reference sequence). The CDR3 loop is CASSLGIWGGTQDYEQYF. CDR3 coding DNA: TGTGCCAGCAGCTTAGGAATATGGGGTGGGACTCAAGACTACGAGCAGTACTTC.

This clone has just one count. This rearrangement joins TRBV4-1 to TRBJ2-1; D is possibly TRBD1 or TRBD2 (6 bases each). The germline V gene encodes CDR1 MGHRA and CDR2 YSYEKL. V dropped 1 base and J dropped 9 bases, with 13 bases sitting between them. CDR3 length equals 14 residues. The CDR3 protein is CASSQVGGGGEQFF. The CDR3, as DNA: TGCGCCAGCAGCCAAGTCGGAGGGGGAGGTGAGCAGTTCTTC.

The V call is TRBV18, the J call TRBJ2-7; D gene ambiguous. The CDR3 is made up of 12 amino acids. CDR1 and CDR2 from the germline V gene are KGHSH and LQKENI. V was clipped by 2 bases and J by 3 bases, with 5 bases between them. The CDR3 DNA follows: TGTGCCAGCTCACCAGACTTCTACGAGCAGTACTTC. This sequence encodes CASSPDFYEQYF.

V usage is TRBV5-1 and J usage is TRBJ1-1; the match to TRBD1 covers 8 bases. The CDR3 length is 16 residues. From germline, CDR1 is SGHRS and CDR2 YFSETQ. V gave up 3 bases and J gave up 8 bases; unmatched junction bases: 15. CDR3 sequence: CASSSYGTGGVQEAFF. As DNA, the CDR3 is TGCGCCAGCAGCTCGTATGGGACAGGAGGGGTCCAGGAAGCTTTCTTT. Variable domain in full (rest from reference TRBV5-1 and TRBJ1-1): KAGVTQTPRYLIKTRGQQVTLSCSPISGHRSVSWYQQTPGQGLQFLFEYFSETQRNKGNFPGRFSGRQFSNSRSEMNVSTLELGDSALYLCASSSYGTGGVQEAFFGQGTRLTVV.

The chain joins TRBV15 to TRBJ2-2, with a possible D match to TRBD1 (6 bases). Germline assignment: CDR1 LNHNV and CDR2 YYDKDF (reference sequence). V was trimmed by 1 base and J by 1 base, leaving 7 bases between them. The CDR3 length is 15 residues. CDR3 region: CATSRGGQNTGELFF. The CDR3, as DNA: TGTGCCACCAGCAGAGGGGGACAGAACACCGGGGAGCTGTTTTTT.

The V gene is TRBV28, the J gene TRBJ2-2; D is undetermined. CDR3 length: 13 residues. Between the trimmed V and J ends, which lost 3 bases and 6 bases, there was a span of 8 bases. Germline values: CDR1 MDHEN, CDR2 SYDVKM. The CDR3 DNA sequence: TGTGCCAGCAGTTTGATTGGGGCCGGGGAGCTGTTTTTT. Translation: CASSLIGAGELFF.

The CDR3 is CASSATPGYGYTF. As DNA, the CDR3 is TGTGCCAGCAGCGCCACCCCAGGTTATGGCTACACCTTC. The chain is built from TRBV2 and TRBJ1-2; D is unresolved. CDR1 and CDR2 from the germline V gene are SNHLY and FYNNEI. V dropped 6 bases and J dropped 5 bases, with 13 bases sitting between them. The CDR3 length is 13 residues. The entire variable domain, with the rest obtained from reference TRBV2 and TRBJ1-2, is as follows: EPEVTQTPSHQVTQMGQEVILRCVPISNHLYFYWYRQILGQKVEFLVSFYNNEISEKSEIFDDQFSVERPDGSNFTLKIRSTKLEDSAMYFCASSATPGYGYTFGSGTRLTVV.

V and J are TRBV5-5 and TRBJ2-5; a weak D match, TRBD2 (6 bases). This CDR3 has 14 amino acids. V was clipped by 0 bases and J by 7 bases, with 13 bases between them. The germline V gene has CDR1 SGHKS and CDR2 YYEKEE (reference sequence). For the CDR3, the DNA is TGTGCCAGCAGCTTGGAGGAGGGAGACGGGACCCAGTACTTC. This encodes CASSLEEGDGTQYF.

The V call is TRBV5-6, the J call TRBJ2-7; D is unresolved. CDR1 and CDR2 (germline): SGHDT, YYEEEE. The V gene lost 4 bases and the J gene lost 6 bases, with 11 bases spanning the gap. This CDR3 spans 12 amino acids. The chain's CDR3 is CASSTNDGEQYF. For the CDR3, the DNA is TGTGCCAGCAGCACTAACGATGGCGAGCAGTACTTC.

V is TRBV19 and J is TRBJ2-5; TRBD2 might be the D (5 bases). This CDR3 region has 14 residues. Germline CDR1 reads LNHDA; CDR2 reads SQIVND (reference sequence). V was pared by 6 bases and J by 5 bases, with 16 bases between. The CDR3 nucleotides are TGTGCCAGTAGCCGTAAAGACTACGCGGAGACCCAGTACTTC. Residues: CASSRKDYAETQYF.

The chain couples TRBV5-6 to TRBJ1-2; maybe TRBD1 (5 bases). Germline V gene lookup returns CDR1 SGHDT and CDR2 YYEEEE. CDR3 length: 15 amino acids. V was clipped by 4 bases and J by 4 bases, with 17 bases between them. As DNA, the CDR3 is TGTGCCAGCAGCCCTCCACGGGGCGCCTCCTATGGCTACACCTTC. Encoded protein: CASSPPRGASYGYTF.

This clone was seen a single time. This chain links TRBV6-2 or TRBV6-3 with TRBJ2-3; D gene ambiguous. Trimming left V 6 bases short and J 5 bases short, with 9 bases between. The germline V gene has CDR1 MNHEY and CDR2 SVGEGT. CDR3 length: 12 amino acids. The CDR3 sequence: CASSIFQDTQYF. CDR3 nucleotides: TGTGCCAGCAGCATTTTTCAAGATACGCAGTATTTT.

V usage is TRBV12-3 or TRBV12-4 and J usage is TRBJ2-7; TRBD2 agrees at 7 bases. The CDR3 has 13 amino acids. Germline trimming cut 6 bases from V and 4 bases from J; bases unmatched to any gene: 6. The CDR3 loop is CASSPGEGYEQYF. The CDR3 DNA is TGTGCCAGCAGCCCGGGGGAGGGGTACGAGCAGTACTTC.

The CDR3 DNA sequence: TGCAGCGTTGGACAGGGGGCGACTAATGAAAAACTGTTTTTT. Its protein is CSVGQGATNEKLFF. This rearrangement joins TRBV29-1 to TRBJ1-4, with 10 bases lining up with TRBD1. CDR1 is SQVTM and CDR2 is ANQGSEA in the germline V gene. The CDR3 sequence is 14 residues long. The V and J ends lost 4 bases and 2 bases, in that order; junction bases with no gene match: 1.

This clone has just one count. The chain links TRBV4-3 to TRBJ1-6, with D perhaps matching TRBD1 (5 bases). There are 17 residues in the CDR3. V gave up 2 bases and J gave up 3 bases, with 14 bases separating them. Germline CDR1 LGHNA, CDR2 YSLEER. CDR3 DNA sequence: TGCGCCAGCAGCCAAAGAGGGACTGCTAACTATAATTCACCCCTCCACTTT. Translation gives CASSQRGTANYNSPLHF.